This T cell receptor beta chain stems from a study of T cells in Graves' hyperthyroidism and ophthalmopathy. Criteria for exclusion of patients were uncontrolled infection, other autoimmune disease, pregnancy or lactation. The diagnoses drew upon clinical symptoms, serum thyroxine and TRAb, thyroid ultrasound and orbital computed tomography. 10 ml of fresh peripheral blood supplied the PBMCs. Amplification of TCR beta CDR3 regions was performed using RNA transcripts as template. When the TCR CDR3 underwent first-round RT-PCR, the HTBI primer set was used. TCRdb re-analysed the multiplex PCR reads in MiXCR, keeping a single row per CDR3 protein. The profile shows approximately 700,000 distinct CDR3 sequences, 16% of them singletons. Study results and caveats: Within blood appeared most thyroid clonotypes that had expanded above 0.001.

This clonotype appeared many times. The antigen is not known. Unmatched junction bases numbered 10, after V lost 9 bases and J lost 6 bases. Germline loops: CDR1 SEHNR, CDR2 FQNEAQ (reference sequence). The CDR3 loop spans 15 amino acids. This TCR derives from a man in his late teens or twenties with Graves' hyperthyroidism. The gene calls are TRBV7-9 and TRBJ2-3; 12 positions agree with TRBD2. Sequenced material: blood. The CDR3 DNA follows: TGTGCCAGTGCTAGCGGGAGGGTGCCTTTGGATACGCAGTATTTT. Its translation is CASASGRVPLDTQYF.